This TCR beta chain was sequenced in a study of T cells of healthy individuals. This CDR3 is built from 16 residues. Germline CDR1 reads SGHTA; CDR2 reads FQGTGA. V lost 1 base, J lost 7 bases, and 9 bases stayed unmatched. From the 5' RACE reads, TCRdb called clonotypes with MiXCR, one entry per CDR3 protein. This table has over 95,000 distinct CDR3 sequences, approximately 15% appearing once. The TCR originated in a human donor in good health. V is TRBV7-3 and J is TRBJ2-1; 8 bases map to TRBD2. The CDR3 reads CASSLMGLVSSNEQFF. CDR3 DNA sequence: TGTGCCAGCAGCTTAATGGGACTAGTCAGTAGTAATGAGCAGTTCTTC.